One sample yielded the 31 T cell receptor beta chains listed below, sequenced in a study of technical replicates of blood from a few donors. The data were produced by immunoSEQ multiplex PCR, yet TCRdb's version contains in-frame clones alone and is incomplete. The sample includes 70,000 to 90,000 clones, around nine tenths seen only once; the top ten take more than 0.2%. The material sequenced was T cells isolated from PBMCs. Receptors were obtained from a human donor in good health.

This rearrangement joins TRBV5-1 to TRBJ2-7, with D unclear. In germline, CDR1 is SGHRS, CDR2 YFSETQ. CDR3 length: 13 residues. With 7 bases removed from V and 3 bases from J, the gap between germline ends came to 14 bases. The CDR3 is CASSLPDNYEQYF. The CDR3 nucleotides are TGCGCCAGCTCCCTCCCAGATAACTACGAGCAGTACTTC.

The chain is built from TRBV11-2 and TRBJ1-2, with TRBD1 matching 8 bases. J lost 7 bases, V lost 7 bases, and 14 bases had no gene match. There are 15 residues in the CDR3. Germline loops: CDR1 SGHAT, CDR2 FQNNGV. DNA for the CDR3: TGTGCCAGCAACACAATTCAGGGGGCGATGGGTGGCTACACCTTC. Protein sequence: CASNTIQGAMGGYTF.

The CDR3 DNA follows: TGTGCCAGTAGTATGGGGGGAAACATTCAGTACTTC. Translation: CASSMGGNIQYF. This chain joins TRBV19 and TRBJ2-4, with D perhaps matching TRBD2 (6 bases). The length of the CDR3 is 12 residues. Germline assignment: CDR1 LNHDA and CDR2 SQIVND (reference sequence). The V end was cut by 3 bases, the J end by 6 bases, with 6 bases between. Full variable domain (missing parts from reference TRBV19 and TRBJ2-4): DGGITQSPKYLFRKEGQNVTLSCEQNLNHDAMYWYRQDPGQGLRLIYYSQIVNDFQKGDIAEGYSVSREKKESFPLTVTSAQKNPTAFYLCASSMGGNIQYFGAGTRLSVL.

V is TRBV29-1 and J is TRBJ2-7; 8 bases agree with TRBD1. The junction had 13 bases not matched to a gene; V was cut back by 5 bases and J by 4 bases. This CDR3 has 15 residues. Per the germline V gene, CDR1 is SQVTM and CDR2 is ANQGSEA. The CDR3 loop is CSVQETGTGIYEQYF. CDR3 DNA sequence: TGCAGCGTTCAGGAAACCGGGACAGGAATTTACGAGCAGTACTTC.

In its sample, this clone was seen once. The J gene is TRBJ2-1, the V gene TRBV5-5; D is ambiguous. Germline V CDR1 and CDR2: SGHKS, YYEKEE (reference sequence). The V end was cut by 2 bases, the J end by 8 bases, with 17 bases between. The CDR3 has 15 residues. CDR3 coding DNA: TGTGCCAGCAGCTTTGAGGTCGCTGGTGAGGATGAGCAGTTCTTC. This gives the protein CASSFEVAGEDEQFF.

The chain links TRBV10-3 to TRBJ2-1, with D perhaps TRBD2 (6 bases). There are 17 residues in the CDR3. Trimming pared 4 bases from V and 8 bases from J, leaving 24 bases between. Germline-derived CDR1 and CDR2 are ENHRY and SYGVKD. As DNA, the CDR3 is TGTGCCATCAGTGGACCGGTAGCTAGCGAGGTTAGGGATGAGCAGTTCTTC. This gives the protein CAISGPVASEVRDEQFF.

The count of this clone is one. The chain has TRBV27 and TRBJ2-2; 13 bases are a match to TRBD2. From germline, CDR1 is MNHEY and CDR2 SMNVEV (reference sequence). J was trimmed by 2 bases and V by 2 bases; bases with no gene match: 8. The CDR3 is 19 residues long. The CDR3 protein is CASSLEPPGLAGNTGELFF. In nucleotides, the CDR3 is TGTGCCAGCAGTTTAGAACCTCCGGGACTAGCGGGAAACACCGGGGAGCTGTTTTTT.

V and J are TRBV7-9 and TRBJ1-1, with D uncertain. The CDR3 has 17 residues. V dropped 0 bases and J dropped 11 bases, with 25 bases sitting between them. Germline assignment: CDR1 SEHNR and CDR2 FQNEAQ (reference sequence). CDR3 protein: CASSLAASEHSTSGAFF. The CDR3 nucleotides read TGTGCCAGCAGCTTAGCTGCGTCAGAACACTCCACCTCCGGGGCTTTCTTT.

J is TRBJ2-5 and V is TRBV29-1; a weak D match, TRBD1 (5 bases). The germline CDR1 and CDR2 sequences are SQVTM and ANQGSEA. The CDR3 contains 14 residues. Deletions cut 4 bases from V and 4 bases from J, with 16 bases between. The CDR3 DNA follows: TGCAGCGTTGTAGTCAGGGAAGGGCTAGAGACCCAGTACTTC. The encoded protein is CSVVVREGLETQYF.

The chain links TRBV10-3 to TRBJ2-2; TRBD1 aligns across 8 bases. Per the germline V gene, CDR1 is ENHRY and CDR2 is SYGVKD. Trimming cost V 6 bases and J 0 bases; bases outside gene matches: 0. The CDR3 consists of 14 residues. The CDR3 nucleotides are TGTGCCATCAGACAGGGGGCGAACACCGGGGAGCTGTTTTTT. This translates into CAIRQGANTGELFF.

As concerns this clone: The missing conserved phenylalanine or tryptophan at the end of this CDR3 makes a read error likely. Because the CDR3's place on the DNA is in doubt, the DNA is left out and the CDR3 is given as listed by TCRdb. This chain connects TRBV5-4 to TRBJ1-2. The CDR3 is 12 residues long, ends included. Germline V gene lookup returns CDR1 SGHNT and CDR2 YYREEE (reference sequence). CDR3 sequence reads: CASSATSGAVAI.

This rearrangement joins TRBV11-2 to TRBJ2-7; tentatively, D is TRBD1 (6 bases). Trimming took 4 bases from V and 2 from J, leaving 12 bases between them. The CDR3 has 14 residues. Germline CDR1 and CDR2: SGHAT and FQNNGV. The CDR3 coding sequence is TGTGCCAGCAGCTCACAGGGTAGTCCCTACGAGCAGTACTTC. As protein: CASSSQGSPYEQYF.

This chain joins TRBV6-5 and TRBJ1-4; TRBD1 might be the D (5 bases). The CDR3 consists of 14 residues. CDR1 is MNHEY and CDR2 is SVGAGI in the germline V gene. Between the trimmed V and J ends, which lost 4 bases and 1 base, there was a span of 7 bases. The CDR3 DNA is TGTGCCAGCAGTTTCGACAGAACTAATGAAAAACTGTTTTTT. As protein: CASSFDRTNEKLFF.

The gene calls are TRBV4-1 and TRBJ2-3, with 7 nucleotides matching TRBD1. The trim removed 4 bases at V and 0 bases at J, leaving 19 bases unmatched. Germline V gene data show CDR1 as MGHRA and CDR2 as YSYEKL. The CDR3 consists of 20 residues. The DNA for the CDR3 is TGCGCCAGCAGCCCCAACTCGCTACCTGACAGGGCCGCTAGCACAGATACGCAGTATTTT. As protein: CASSPNSLPDRAASTDTQYF.

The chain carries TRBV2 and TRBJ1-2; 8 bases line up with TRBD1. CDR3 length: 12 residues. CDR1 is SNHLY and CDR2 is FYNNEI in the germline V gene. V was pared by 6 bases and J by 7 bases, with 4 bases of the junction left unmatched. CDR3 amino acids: CASRGDRLGYTF. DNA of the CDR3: TGTGCCAGCAGAGGGGACAGGCTTGGCTACACCTTC.

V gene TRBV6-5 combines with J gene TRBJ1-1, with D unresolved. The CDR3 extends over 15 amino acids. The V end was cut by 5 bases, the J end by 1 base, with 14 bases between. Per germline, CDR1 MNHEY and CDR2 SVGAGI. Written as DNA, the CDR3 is TGTGCCAGCAGTGGAGATCGCCCGGGGAACACTGAAGCTTTCTTT. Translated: CASSGDRPGNTEAFF.

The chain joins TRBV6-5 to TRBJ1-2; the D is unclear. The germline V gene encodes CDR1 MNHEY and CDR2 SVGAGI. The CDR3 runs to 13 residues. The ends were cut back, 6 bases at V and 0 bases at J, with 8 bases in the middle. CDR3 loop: CASRSPPNYGYTF. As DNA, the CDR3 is TGTGCCAGCAGGAGCCCCCCTAACTATGGCTACACCTTC.

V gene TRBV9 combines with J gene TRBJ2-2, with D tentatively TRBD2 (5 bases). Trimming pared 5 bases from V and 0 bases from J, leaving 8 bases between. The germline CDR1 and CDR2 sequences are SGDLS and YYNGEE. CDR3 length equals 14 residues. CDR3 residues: CASRREPNTGELFF. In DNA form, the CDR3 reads TGTGCCAGCAGGAGGGAGCCGAACACCGGGGAGCTGTTTTTT.

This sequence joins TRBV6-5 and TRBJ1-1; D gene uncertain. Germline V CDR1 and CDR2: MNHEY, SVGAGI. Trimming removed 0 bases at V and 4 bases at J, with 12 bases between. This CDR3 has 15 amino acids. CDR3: CASSYSKSGGTEAFF. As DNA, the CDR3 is TGTGCCAGCAGTTACTCGAAAAGCGGAGGCACTGAAGCTTTCTTT.

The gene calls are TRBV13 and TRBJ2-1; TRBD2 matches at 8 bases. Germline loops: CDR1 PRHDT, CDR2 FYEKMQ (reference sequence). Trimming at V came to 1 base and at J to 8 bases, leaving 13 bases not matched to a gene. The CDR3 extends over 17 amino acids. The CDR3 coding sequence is TGTGCCAGCAGCTTAGTTTCGGGAGGGGGGGCCCCCGATGAGCAGTTCTTC. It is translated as CASSLVSGGGAPDEQFF.

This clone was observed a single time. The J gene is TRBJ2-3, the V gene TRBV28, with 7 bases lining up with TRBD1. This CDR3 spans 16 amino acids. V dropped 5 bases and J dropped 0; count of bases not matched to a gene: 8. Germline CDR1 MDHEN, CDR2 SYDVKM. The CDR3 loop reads CASSPPLQGSTDTQYF. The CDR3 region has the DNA TGTGCCAGCAGTCCCCCCCTACAGGGGAGCACAGATACGCAGTATTTT. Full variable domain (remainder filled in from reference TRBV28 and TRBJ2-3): DVKVTQSSRYLVKRTGEKVFLECVQDMDHENMFWYRQDPGLGLRLIYFSYDVKMKEKGDIPEGYSVSREKKERFSLILESASTNQTSMYLCASSPPLQGSTDTQYFGPGTRLTVL.

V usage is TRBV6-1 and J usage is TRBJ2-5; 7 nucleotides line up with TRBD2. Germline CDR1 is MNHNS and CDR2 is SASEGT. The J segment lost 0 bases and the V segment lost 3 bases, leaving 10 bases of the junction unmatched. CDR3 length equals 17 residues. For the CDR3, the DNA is TGTGCCAGCAGTGAGGGGCCAGCTAGCGGCGACCAAGAGACCCAGTACTTC. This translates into CASSEGPASGDQETQYF.

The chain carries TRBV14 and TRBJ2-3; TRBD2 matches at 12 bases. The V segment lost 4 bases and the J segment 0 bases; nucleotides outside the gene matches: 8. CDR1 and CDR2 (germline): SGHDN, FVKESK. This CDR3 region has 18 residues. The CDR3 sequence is CASSPQTSGGLSTDTQYF. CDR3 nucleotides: TGTGCCAGCAGCCCACAGACTAGCGGGGGCCTTAGCACAGATACGCAGTATTTT. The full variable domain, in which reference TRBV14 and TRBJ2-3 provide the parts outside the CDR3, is EAGVTQFPSHSVIEKGQTVTLRCDPISGHDNLYWYRRVMGKEIKFLLHFVKESKQDESGMPNNRFLAERTGGTYSTLKVQPAELEDSGVYFCASSPQTSGGLSTDTQYFGPGTRLTVL.

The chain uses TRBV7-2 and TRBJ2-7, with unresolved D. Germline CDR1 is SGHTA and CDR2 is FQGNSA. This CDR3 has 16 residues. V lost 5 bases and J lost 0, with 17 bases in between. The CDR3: CASSHPRGRSSYEQYF. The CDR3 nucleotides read TGTGCCAGCAGCCACCCACGTGGGCGCAGCTCCTACGAGCAGTACTTC.

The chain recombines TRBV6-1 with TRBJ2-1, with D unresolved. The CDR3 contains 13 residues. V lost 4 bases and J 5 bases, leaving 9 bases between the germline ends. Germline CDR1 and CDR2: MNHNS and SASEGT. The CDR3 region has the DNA TGTGCCAGCAGTGTCCACTATGACAATGAGCAGTTCTTC. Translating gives CASSVHYDNEQFF.

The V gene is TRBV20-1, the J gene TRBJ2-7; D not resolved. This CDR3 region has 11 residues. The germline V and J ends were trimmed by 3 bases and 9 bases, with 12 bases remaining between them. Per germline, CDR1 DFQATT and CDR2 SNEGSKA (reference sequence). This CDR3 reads CSARHSQAQYF. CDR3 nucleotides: TGCAGTGCTAGGCACTCCCAGGCGCAGTACTTC.

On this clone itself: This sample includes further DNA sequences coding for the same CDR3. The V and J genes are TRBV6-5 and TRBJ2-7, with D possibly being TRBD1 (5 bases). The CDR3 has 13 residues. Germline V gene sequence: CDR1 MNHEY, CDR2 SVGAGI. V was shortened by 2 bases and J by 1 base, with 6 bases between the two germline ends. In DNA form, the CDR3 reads TGTGCCAGCAGTTACAGGGGATCCTACGAGCAGTACTTC. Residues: CASSYRGSYEQYF.

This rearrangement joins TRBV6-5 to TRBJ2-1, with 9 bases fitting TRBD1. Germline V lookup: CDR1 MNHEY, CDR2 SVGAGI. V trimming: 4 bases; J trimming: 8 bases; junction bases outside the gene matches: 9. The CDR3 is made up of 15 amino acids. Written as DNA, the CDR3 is TGTGCCAGCAGTTCAAGGACAGGGGCCTTCGATGAGCAGTTCTTC. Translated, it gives CASSSRTGAFDEQFF.

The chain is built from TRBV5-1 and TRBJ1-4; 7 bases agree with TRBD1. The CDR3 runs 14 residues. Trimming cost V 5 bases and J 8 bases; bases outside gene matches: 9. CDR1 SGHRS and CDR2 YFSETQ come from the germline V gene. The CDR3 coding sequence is TGCGCCAGCAGTCTGAGTTACAGGGGCGAAAAACTGTTTTTT. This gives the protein CASSLSYRGEKLFF.

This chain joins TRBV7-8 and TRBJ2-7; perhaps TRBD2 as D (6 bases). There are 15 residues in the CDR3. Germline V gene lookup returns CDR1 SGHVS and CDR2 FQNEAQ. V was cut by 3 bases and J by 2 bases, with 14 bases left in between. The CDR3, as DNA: TGTGCCAGCAGCTTCTCCCGCGGGATAACCTACGAGCAGTACTTC. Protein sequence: CASSFSRGITYEQYF.

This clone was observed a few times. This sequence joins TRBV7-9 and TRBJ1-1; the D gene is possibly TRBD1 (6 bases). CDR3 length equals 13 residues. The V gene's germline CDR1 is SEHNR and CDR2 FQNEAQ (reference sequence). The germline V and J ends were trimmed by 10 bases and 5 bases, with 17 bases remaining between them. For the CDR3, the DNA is TGTGCCACCCAGCTTAGGGGGGGAACTGAAGCTTTCTTT. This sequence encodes CATQLRGGTEAFF. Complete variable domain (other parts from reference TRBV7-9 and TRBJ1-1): DTGVSQNPRHKITKRGQNVTFRCDPISEHNRLYWYRQTLGQGPEFLTYFQNEAQLEKSRLLSDRFSAERPKGSFSTLEIQRTEQGDSAMYLCATQLRGGTEAFFGQGTRLTVV.